This entry features one T cell receptor (beta chain) sequence. The source of the sample is a study of blood T cell repertoires in COVID-19. Data came from immunoSEQ multiplex PCR; TCRdb stores just in-frame clones and leaves some out. Of some 150,000 clones in the sample, 80% to 85% were seen once. This CDR3 contains 21 residues. In germline, CDR1 is SGHRS, CDR2 YFSETQ. Trimming cost V 0 bases and J 7 bases; bases outside gene matches: 23. The sequenced sample consisted of PBMCs or T cells enriched from blood (not recorded which). The receptor was isolated from a woman aged 50 to 65 who had been exposed to COVID-19. The chain carries TRBV5-1 and TRBJ2-1; 9 bases agree with TRBD2. Written as DNA, the CDR3 is TGCGCCAGCAGCTTGGTTGGTTCTAGCGGGGCCCTGGGTGTAGGAAGTAATGAGCAGTTCTTC. It specifies CASSLVGSSGALGVGSNEQFF.